This section outlines one T cell receptor (beta chain) sequence together with its context. Its target is not known. Germline CDR1 SGHDT, CDR2 YYEEEE. Trimming left V 1 base short and J 2 bases short, with 13 bases between. The CDR3 length is 15 residues. The data derive from a study of shared clonotypes between healthy human individuals. Study-wide results and caveats: For naive CD4 cells, roughly 5% of clonotypes were shared across a few donors.

Sorted subsets were amplified in replicate PCRs using around 0.2 ug DNA, 25,000 to 30,000 T cell genomes. The assay was immunoSEQ multiplex PCR, and TCRdb's table has in-frame clones only and misses some. The table lists 600,000 to 700,000 clones, around 73% of them singletons. Sample: memory CD4+ T cells sorted from blood. Subset denoted: CD45RA-negative fraction. The gene calls are TRBV5-6 and TRBJ2-7; no clear D gene. This sequence originates from a woman younger than 45 in good health. Here the CDR3 DNA reads TGTGCCAGCAGCTTGAGACGCCCGCACGCCTACGAGCAGTACTTC. This translates into CASSLRRPHAYEQYF.